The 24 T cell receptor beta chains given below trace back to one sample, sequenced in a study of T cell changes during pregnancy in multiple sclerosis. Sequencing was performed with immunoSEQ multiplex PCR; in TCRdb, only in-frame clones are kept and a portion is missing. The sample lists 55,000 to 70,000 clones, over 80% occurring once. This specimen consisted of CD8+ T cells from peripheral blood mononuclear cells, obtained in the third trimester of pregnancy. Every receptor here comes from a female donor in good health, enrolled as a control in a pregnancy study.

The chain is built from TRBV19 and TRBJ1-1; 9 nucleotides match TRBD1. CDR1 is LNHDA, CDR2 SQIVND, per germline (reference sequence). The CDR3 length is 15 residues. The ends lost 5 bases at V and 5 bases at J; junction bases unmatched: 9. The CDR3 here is CASSLQQGARTEAFF. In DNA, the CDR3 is TGTGCCAGTAGTCTTCAACAGGGGGCGCGGACTGAAGCTTTCTTT.

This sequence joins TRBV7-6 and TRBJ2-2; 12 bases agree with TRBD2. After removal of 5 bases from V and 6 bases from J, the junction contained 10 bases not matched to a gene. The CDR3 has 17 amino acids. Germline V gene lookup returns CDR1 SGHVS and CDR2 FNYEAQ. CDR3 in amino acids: CASSKQPSGGAAGELFF. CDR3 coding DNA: TGTGCCAGCAGCAAACAACCTAGCGGGGGGGCCGCCGGGGAGCTGTTTTTT.

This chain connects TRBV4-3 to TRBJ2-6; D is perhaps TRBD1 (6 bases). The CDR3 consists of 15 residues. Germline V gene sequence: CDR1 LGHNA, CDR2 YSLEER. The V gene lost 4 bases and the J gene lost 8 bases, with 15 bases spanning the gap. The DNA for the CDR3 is TGCGCCAGCAGCCCGTCCGCAGGGGAGTCCAACGTCCTGACTTTC. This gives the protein CASSPSAGESNVLTF.

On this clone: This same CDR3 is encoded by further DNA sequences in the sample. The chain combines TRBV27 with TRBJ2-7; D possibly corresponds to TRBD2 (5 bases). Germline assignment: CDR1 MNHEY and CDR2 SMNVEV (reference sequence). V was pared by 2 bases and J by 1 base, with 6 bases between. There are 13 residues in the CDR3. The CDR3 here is CASSLGGSYEQYF. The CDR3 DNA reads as TGTGCCAGCAGTTTAGGAGGATCCTACGAGCAGTACTTC.

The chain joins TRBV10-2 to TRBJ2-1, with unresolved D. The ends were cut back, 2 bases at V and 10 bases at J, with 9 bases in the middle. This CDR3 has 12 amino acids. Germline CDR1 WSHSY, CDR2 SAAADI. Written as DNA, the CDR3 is TGCGCCAGCAGTGAGGCGGAAACAGAGCAGTTCTTC. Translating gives CASSEAETEQFF.

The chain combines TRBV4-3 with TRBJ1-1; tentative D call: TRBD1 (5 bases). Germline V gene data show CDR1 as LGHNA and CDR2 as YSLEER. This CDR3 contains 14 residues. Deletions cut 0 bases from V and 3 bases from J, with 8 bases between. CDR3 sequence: CASSQDLGDTEAFF. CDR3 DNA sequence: TGCGCCAGCAGCCAAGACTTAGGGGACACTGAAGCTTTCTTT.

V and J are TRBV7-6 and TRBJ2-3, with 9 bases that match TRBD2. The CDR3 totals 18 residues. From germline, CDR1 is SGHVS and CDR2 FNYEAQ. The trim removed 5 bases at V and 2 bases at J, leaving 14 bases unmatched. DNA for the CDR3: TGTGCCAGCAGCCCGAATAGCGGGGGAGCACACCTCACAGATACGCAGTATTTT. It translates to CASSPNSGGAHLTDTQYF.

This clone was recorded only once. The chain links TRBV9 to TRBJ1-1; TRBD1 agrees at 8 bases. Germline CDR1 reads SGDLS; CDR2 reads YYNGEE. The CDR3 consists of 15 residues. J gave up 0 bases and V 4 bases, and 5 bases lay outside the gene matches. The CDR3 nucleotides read TGTGCCAGCAGCCTTGACAGGGGAATGAACACTGAAGCTTTCTTT. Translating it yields CASSLDRGMNTEAFF.

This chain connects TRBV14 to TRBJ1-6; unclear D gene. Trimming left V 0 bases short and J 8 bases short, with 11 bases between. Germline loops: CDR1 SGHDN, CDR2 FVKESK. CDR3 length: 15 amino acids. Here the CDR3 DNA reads TGTGCCAGCAGCCAAGAATCGGGTCTTGATTCACCCCTCCACTTT. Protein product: CASSQESGLDSPLHF. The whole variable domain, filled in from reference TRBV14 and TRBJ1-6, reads EAGVTQFPSHSVIEKGQTVTLRCDPISGHDNLYWYRRVMGKEIKFLLHFVKESKQDESGMPNNRFLAERTGGTYSTLKVQPAELEDSGVYFCASSQESGLDSPLHFGNGTRLTVT.

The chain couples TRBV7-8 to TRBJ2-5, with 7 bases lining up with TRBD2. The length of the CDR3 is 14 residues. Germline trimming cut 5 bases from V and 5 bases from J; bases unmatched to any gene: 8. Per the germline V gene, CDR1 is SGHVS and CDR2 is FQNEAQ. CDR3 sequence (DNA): TGTGCCAGCAGCACTAGGACTAGTGGGGAGACCCAGTACTTC. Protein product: CASSTRTSGETQYF.

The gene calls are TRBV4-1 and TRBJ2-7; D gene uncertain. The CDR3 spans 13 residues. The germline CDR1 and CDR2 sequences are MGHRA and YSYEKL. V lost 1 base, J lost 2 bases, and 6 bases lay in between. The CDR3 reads CASSQAQAYEQYF. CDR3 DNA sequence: TGCGCCAGCAGCCAAGCGCAGGCCTACGAGCAGTACTTC.

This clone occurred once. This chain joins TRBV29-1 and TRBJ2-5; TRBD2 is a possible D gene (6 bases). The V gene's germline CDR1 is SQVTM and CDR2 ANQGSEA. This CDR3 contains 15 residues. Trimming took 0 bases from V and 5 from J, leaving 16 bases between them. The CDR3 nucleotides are TGCAGCGTTGAAGATCCGAACGGCGGGGTGGAGACCCAGTACTTC. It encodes CSVEDPNGGVETQYF.

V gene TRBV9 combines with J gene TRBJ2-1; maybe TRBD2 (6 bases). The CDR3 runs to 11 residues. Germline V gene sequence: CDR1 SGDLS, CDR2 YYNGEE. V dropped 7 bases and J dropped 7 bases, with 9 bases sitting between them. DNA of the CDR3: TGTGCCAGCGGCGGAGGGAATGAGCAGTTCTTC. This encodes CASGGGNEQFF.

CDR3 residues: CASRSEIDRVFQPQHF. For the CDR3, the DNA is TGTGCCAGTAGGAGTGAGATTGACAGGGTCTTTCAGCCCCAGCATTTT. The chain is built from TRBV19 and TRBJ1-5; 7 positions match TRBD1. Per the germline V gene, CDR1 is LNHDA and CDR2 is SQIVND (reference sequence). CDR3 length equals 16 residues. The V gene end was trimmed by 6 bases and the J gene end by 6 bases; junction bases not matched to a gene: 14.

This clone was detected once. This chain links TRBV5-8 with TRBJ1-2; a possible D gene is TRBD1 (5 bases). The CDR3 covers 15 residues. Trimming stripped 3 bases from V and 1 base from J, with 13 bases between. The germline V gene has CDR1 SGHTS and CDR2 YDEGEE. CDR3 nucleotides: TGTGCCAGCAGCTGGGGCGACACCCTTAACTATGGCTACACCTTC. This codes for CASSWGDTLNYGYTF.

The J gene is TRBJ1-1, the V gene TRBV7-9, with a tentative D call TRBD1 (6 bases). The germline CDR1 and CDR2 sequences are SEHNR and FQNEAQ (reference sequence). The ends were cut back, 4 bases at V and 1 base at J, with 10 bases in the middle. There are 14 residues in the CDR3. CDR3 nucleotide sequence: TGTGCCAGCAGCTCCGGGACATCGAACACTGAAGCTTTCTTT. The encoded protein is CASSSGTSNTEAFF.

The CDR3 DNA reads as TGTGCCAGCAGCTTTAACACAGCGAACACTGAAGCTTTCTTT. This encodes CASSFNTANTEAFF. V is TRBV7-2 and J is TRBJ1-1; D ambiguous. V gave up 3 bases and J gave up 1 base, with 9 bases separating them. CDR3 length: 14 amino acids. Germline assignment: CDR1 SGHTA and CDR2 FQGNSA.

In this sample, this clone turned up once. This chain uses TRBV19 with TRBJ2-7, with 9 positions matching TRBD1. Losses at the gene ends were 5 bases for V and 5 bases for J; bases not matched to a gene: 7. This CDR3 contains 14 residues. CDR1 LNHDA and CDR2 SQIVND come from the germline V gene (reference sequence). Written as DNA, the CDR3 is TGTGCCAGTAGTTTCCGGGACAGGGTCCACGAGCAGTACTTC. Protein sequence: CASSFRDRVHEQYF.

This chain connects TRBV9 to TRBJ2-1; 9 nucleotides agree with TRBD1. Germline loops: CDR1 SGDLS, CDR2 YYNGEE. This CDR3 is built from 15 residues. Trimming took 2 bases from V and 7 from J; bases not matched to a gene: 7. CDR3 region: CASSVPGQGFNEQFF. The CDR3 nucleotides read TGTGCCAGCAGCGTGCCCGGACAGGGGTTTAATGAGCAGTTCTTC.

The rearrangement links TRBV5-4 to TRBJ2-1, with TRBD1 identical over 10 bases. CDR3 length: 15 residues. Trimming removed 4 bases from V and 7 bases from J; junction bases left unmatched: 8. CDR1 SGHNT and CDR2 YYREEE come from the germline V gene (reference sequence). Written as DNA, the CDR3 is TGTGCCAGCAGCCCAGATGACAGGGGGCTAAATGAGCAGTTCTTC. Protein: CASSPDDRGLNEQFF.

DNA for the CDR3: TGTGCCAGCAGCCCCCGGGACAGTCCTAATCAGCCCCAGCATTTT. Translation: CASSPRDSPNQPQHF. V usage is TRBV9 and J usage is TRBJ1-5; 7 bases line up with TRBD1. Germline CDR1 SGDLS, CDR2 YYNGEE. The CDR3 spans 15 residues. The J segment lost 4 bases and the V segment lost 4 bases, leaving 8 bases of the junction unmatched.

This CDR3 is CASSIGSNRGGSNEQFF. The CDR3 nucleotides are TGTGCCAGTAGTATAGGATCGAACAGAGGAGGAAGCAATGAGCAGTTCTTC. The gene calls are TRBV19 and TRBJ2-1, with D maybe TRBD2 (5 bases). Per the germline V gene, CDR1 is LNHDA and CDR2 is SQIVND (reference sequence). The CDR3 spans 17 residues. Between the trimmed V and J ends, which lost 1 base and 6 bases, there was a span of 19 bases.

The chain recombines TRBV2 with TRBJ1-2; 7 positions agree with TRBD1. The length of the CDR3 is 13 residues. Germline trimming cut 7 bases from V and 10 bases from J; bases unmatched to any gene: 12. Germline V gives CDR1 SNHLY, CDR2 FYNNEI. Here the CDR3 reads CASKRGTDPDYTF. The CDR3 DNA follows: TGTGCCAGCAAGAGAGGGACAGATCCCGACTACACCTTC. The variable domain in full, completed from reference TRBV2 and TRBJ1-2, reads EPEVTQTPSHQVTQMGQEVILRCVPISNHLYFYWYRQILGQKVEFLVSFYNNEISEKSEIFDDQFSVERPDGSNFTLKIRSTKLEDSAMYFCASKRGTDPDYTFGSGTRLTVV.

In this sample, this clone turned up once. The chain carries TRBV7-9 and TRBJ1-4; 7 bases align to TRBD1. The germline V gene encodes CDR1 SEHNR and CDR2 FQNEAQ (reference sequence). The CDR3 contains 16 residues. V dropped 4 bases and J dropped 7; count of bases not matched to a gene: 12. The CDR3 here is CASSSTHRGQGEKLFF. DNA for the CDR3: TGTGCCAGCAGCTCGACTCACAGGGGACAAGGTGAAAAACTGTTTTTT.